Here is one T cell receptor (beta chain) with its context. Original analysis: Counts of nucleated cells, estimated from reference gene primer amplification, were obtained. Assay: immunoSEQ multiplex PCR; the TCRdb copy retains only in-frame clones and omits some. Clone size and the V and J calls come from that table; the DNA yielded D and trimming. The profile shows some 70,000 clones, 80% to 90% of them singletons. This CDR3 region has 15 residues. The V gene's germline CDR1 is MNHEY and CDR2 SVGAGI. Between the trimmed V and J ends, which lost 7 bases and 0 bases, there was a span of 14 bases. The data were taken from a study of blood T cell repertoires in COVID-19. Study summary: Acute-phase and convalescent COVID-19 samples originated in the United States, Italy and Spain. The analysed material was cDNA or gDNA that came from T cells, B-cell-depleted T cells, or PBMCs.

Sequenced: peripheral blood. This sequence was found in a human donor in a cohort sampled during active COVID-19. The rearrangement links TRBV6-5 to TRBJ2-3, with D possibly matching TRBD2 (5 bases). CDR3 DNA sequence: TGTGCCAGCAAGGAAAGAGGGCTAAGCACAGATACGCAGTATTTT. As protein: CASKERGLSTDTQYF.